These T cell receptor beta chains were read from a single sample in a study of B cell selection in AIRE deficiency. Repertoires were generated with immunoSEQ multiplex PCR, while TCRdb's copy carries only in-frame clones and drops some. This sample has around 26,000 clones, with 92% found just once. Sequenced material: CD4+CD25+ Tregs sorted from PBMCs. The receptors here all came from a human donor in good health. The CDR3 runs from the conserved cysteine through the conserved F or W. D genes are given only for firm matches. The size field is filled for only some rows; it gives once, few, many or a size class.

V	D	J	size	CDR3	DNA
TRBV5-4	-	TRBJ1-4	-	CASSLAGAGSNEKLFF	TGTGCCAGCAGCTTGGCCGGGGCAGGGTCCAATGAAAAACTGTTTTTT
TRBV6-5	TRBD1	TRBJ1-5	-	CASRPTGGPSGPQHF	TGTGCCAGCAGACCTACAGGGGGGCCCTCAGGGCCCCAGCATTTT
TRBV30	TRBD2	TRBJ2-1	-	CAWCTSGRYNEQFF	TGTGCCTGGTGCACTAGCGGGCGGTACAATGAGCAGTTCTTC
TRBV18	TRBD1	TRBJ1-2	once	CASSGTGDAYGYTF	TGTGCCAGCTCCGGGACAGGGGATGCTTATGGCTACACCTTC
TRBV10-3	TRBD1	TRBJ1-5	-	CAISEGQGASQPQHF	TGTGCCATCAGTGAAGGACAGGGGGCAAGTCAGCCCCAGCATTTT
TRBV5-1	-	TRBJ2-2	once	CASSFGKGGAGELFF	TGCGCCAGCAGCTTCGGTAAGGGAGGCGCCGGGGAGCTGTTTTTT
TRBV28	-	TRBJ1-2	-	CASTRAGSGYTF	TGTGCCAGCACCCGGGCAGGGAGCGGCTACACCTTC
TRBV5-1	TRBD2	TRBJ2-5	-	CASSLAGGRETQYF	TGCGCCAGCAGCCTAGCGGGGGGGCGAGAGACCCAGTACTTC
TRBV7-8	TRBD1	TRBJ1-2	-	CASSQGQGHVYGYTF	TGTGCCAGCAGCCAGGGACAGGGGCACGTCTATGGCTACACCTTC
TRBV5-1	TRBD1	TRBJ1-1	-	CASSHWTGNTEAFF	TGCGCCAGCAGCCACTGGACAGGGAACACTGAAGCTTTCTTT